These 32 T cell receptor beta chains share one sample of origin, sequenced in a study of blood T cell repertoires in COVID-19. The repertoire was sequenced with immunoSEQ multiplex PCR; TCRdb's copy has only in-frame clones and lacks some. The sample holds some 300,000 clones; roughly 90% are singletons and the top ten take under 1.1%. Material: peripheral blood. Receptor source: a woman between 40 and 55 years old with COVID-19, enrolled during active disease.

The V gene is TRBV6-1, the J gene TRBJ2-2; weak D call: TRBD1 (5 bases). V was cut by 2 bases and J by 9 bases, with 19 bases left in between. CDR1 MNHNS and CDR2 SASEGT come from the germline V gene. CDR3 length: 16 amino acids. The CDR3 here is CASSEIRVGARWELFF. CDR3 nucleotide sequence: TGTGCCAGCAGTGAAATTAGGGTTGGGGCGAGGTGGGAGCTGTTTTTT.

The V gene is TRBV19, the J gene TRBJ2-6; D is perhaps TRBD2 (6 bases). Between the trimmed V and J ends, which lost 1 base and 3 bases, there was a span of 22 bases. Germline V CDR1 and CDR2: LNHDA, SQIVND (reference sequence). This CDR3 is 20 amino acids long. CDR3 sequence (DNA): TGTGCCAGTAGTATAGGTTACCCGGGAGTAAGAGCGGGTGGGGCCAACGTCCTGACTTTC. Translating gives CASSIGYPGVRAGGANVLTF.

V and J are TRBV6-5 and TRBJ1-2, with 12 positions matching TRBD1. The CDR3 contains 14 residues. Trimming took 5 bases from V and 7 from J; bases not matched to a gene: 5. The germline CDR1 and CDR2 sequences are MNHEY and SVGAGI. The CDR3 protein is CASSPGTGGFGYTF. DNA for the CDR3: TGTGCCAGCAGTCCCGGGACAGGGGGCTTTGGCTACACCTTC.

The chain employs TRBV7-6 and TRBJ2-7; 8 nucleotides align to TRBD2. The ends lost 0 bases at V and 3 bases at J; junction bases unmatched: 4. The length of the CDR3 is 15 residues. Germline V gene data show CDR1 as SGHVS and CDR2 as FNYEAQ. The DNA of the CDR3 is TGTGCCAGCAGCTTAGCCCCGGGAGGGAACTACGAGCAGTACTTC. Amino acid sequence: CASSLAPGGNYEQYF. Looking up the rest from reference TRBV7-6 and TRBJ2-7 gives the full variable domain: GAGVSQSPRYKVTKRGQDVALRCDPISGHVSLYWYRQALGQGPEFLTYFNYEAQQDKSGLPNDRFSAERPEGSISTLTIQRTEQRDSAMYRCASSLAPGGNYEQYFGPGTRLTVT.

This clone has only one observation. This sample also contains other DNA sequences that code for the same CDR3. This chain connects TRBV18 to TRBJ1-1; 7 bases match TRBD1. Germline values: CDR1 KGHSH, CDR2 LQKENI. V shed 3 bases, J shed 0 bases, and the junction held 1 base outside the gene matches. The CDR3 has 14 amino acids. The CDR3 coding sequence is TGTGCCAGCTCACCTGGACAGGTGAACACTGAAGCTTTCTTT. As protein: CASSPGQVNTEAFF.

Remarks on this clone: One junction end does not reproduce the germline sequence, and a read error may be involved. The same CDR3 also results from other DNA sequences found in this sample. CDR3 sequence reads: CASSSVRQGAYHEQYF. CDR3 DNA sequence: TGTGCCAGTAGTTCCGTTCGACAGGGGGCGTATCACGAGCAGTACTTC. The chain is built from TRBV27 and TRBJ2-7, with 10 bases lining up with TRBD1. The CDR3 extends over 16 amino acids. Germline V gene sequence: CDR1 MNHEY, CDR2 SMNVEV (reference sequence).

The V and J genes are TRBV7-8 and TRBJ2-7; TRBD1 matches 7 bases. V dropped 1 base and J dropped 0; count of bases not matched to a gene: 6. CDR1 is SGHVS and CDR2 is FQNEAQ in the germline V gene. The CDR3 consists of 16 residues. The DNA for the CDR3 is TGTGCCAGCAGCTTAGTCTCGGGACAGACCTCCTACGAGCAGTACTTC. Protein sequence: CASSLVSGQTSYEQYF.

This clone was counted a single time. J is TRBJ1-2 and V is TRBV7-2; tentatively, D is TRBD1 (5 bases). This CDR3 comprises 16 residues. Germline lookup yields CDR1 SGHTA and CDR2 FQGNSA. The V end lost 1 base, the J end lost 8 bases, and 20 bases lay between the germline ends. For the CDR3, the DNA is TGTGCCAGCAGCTTAGTTTGGGGGGGAACTATCGACGGCTACACCTTC. It codes for CASSLVWGGTIDGYTF.

The V call is TRBV28, the J call TRBJ1-3, with 7 nucleotides matching TRBD1. Per the germline V gene, CDR1 is MDHEN and CDR2 is SYDVKM. The CDR3 totals 18 residues. The V segment lost 4 bases and the J segment 0 bases; nucleotides outside the gene matches: 12. CDR3 amino acids: CASSSYYRGTLSGNTIYF. DNA for the CDR3: TGTGCCAGCAGTTCATACTACAGGGGCACCCTCTCTGGAAACACCATATATTTT.

In regard to this clone: Within the sample, other DNA sequences also encode this same CDR3. V usage is TRBV7-3 and J usage is TRBJ2-7; 8 bases are a match to TRBD1. The CDR3 covers 14 residues. V lost 2 bases and J lost 1; bases outside the gene matches: 1. Germline V gene sequence: CDR1 SGHTA, CDR2 FQGTGA. This CDR3 is CASSLGTGSYEQYF. The CDR3 DNA is TGTGCCAGCAGCTTAGGGACAGGTTCCTACGAGCAGTACTTC.

The gene calls are TRBV5-1 and TRBJ2-3; 7 bases line up with TRBD1. From germline, CDR1 is SGHRS and CDR2 YFSETQ. Unmatched junction bases numbered 3, after V lost 0 bases and J lost 8 bases. The CDR3 is made up of 13 amino acids. CDR3 DNA sequence: TGCGCCAGCAGCTTGGCGGGACAGTCTACGCAGTATTTT. It encodes CASSLAGQSTQYF.

The rearrangement links TRBV11-2 to TRBJ1-1, with D maybe TRBD1 (6 bases). This CDR3 is 14 amino acids long. CDR1 and CDR2 from the germline V gene are SGHAT and FQNNGV. Trimming shortened V by 0 bases and J by 6 bases, and 11 bases separated the two germline ends. The CDR3: CASSLDQGQAEAFF. CDR3 nucleotides: TGTGCCAGCAGCTTAGATCAGGGGCAGGCTGAAGCTTTCTTT.

This chain uses TRBV10-3 with TRBJ2-5; tentatively, D is TRBD2 (6 bases). V gave up 5 bases and J gave up 3 bases, with 10 bases separating them. Per the germline V gene, CDR1 is ENHRY and CDR2 is SYGVKD. The CDR3 is 13 residues long. The CDR3 sequence is CAISRGTEETQYF. The CDR3 coding sequence is TGTGCCATCAGTCGGGGGACGGAAGAGACCCAGTACTTC.

The chain employs TRBV9 and TRBJ2-3; D might be TRBD1 (6 bases). The V end was cut by 0 bases, the J end by 1 base, with 15 bases between. The V gene's germline CDR1 is SGDLS and CDR2 YYNGEE. This CDR3 is built from 17 residues. The CDR3 region is CASSVVTGSMGTDTQYF. The CDR3 nucleotides read TGTGCCAGCAGCGTAGTAACAGGGAGCATGGGCACAGATACGCAGTATTTT.

The rearrangement links TRBV5-5 to TRBJ2-7; 8 nucleotides agree with TRBD2. The CDR3 extends over 14 amino acids. V dropped 2 bases and J dropped 7; count of bases not matched to a gene: 8. CDR1 and CDR2 (germline): SGHKS, YYEKEE (reference sequence). For the CDR3, the DNA is TGTGCCAGCAGCTTTTCCGGGACTAGGAGAGAGCAGTACTTC. This gives the protein CASSFSGTRREQYF.

V and J are TRBV7-9 and TRBJ1-4, with D possibly being TRBD1 (5 bases). V was clipped by 5 bases and J by 1 base, with 17 bases between them. The CDR3 is 17 residues long. The germline gives CDR1 SEHNR, CDR2 FQNEAQ (reference sequence). In DNA, the CDR3 is TGTGCCAGCAGCCCGTGGGTAGGGGATATAACTAATGAAAAACTGTTTTTT. Residues: CASSPWVGDITNEKLFF. Supplemented by reference TRBV7-9 and TRBJ1-4, the full variable domain reads DTGVSQNPRHKITKRGQNVTFRCDPISEHNRLYWYRQTLGQGPEFLTYFQNEAQLEKSRLLSDRFSAERPKGSFSTLEIQRTEQGDSAMYLCASSPWVGDITNEKLFFGSGTQLSVL.

The chain uses TRBV18 and TRBJ1-1, with D possibly TRBD1 on 6 matching bases. The germline CDR1 and CDR2 sequences are KGHSH and LQKENI. The CDR3 consists of 15 residues. V lost 3 bases and J lost 5, with 16 bases in between. This CDR3 reads CASSPRTRGGTEAFF. The CDR3 DNA sequence: TGTGCCAGCTCACCGAGGACAAGGGGGGGTACTGAAGCTTTCTTT.

The chain has TRBV11-1 and TRBJ2-7, with 7 bases that match TRBD1. The V gene's germline CDR1 is SGHAT and CDR2 FQDESV (reference sequence). V shed 5 bases, J shed 0 bases, and the junction held 4 bases outside the gene matches. The CDR3 contains 14 residues. The chain's CDR3 is CASSPDRSSYEQYF. The CDR3 DNA reads as TGTGCCAGCAGCCCGGACAGGAGCTCCTACGAGCAGTACTTC.

J is TRBJ2-7 and V is TRBV7-9; TRBD1 is a possible D gene (5 bases). Germline CDR1 SEHNR, CDR2 FQNEAQ (reference sequence). This CDR3 is 15 amino acids long. The V end was cut by 5 bases, the J end by 7 bases, with 21 bases between. CDR3 amino acids: CASSATGTSLREQYF. The CDR3 bases are TGTGCCAGCAGCGCAACAGGAACCAGTCTACGGGAGCAGTACTTC.

This clone has only one observation. The rearrangement joins TRBV7-9 to TRBJ2-1, with D perhaps matching TRBD1 (6 bases). CDR3 length: 15 amino acids. Germline V gene lookup returns CDR1 SEHNR and CDR2 FQNEAQ (reference sequence). Trimming shortened V by 7 bases and J by 3 bases, and 16 bases separated the two germline ends. CDR3 protein: CASIHRDGFYNEQFF. The CDR3 DNA sequence: TGTGCCAGCATCCACAGGGACGGGTTCTACAATGAGCAGTTCTTC. The entire variable domain, with the rest obtained from reference TRBV7-9 and TRBJ2-1, is as follows: DTGVSQNPRHKITKRGQNVTFRCDPISEHNRLYWYRQTLGQGPEFLTYFQNEAQLEKSRLLSDRFSAERPKGSFSTLEIQRTEQGDSAMYLCASIHRDGFYNEQFFGPGTRLTVL.

The J gene is TRBJ1-2, the V gene TRBV11-2; D unclear. Germline CDR1 is SGHAT and CDR2 is FQNNGV. This CDR3 region has 12 residues. The ends were cut back, 4 bases at V and 7 bases at J, with 10 bases in the middle. The CDR3 sequence: CASSSEGGGYTF. The CDR3 DNA follows: TGTGCCAGCAGCTCGGAGGGAGGTGGCTACACCTTC.

This clone has more than one count but fewer than ten. The V call is TRBV4-3, the J call TRBJ2-7; D remains ambiguous. Germline values: CDR1 LGHNA, CDR2 YSLEER. V dropped 1 base and J dropped 0 bases, with 10 bases sitting between them. The CDR3 spans 15 residues. CDR3 DNA: TGCGCCAGCAGCCAAGGGAGAGGAAACTCCTACGAGCAGTACTTC. Translated: CASSQGRGNSYEQYF.

The J gene is TRBJ1-6, the V gene TRBV28, with D possibly being TRBD1 (6 bases). The ends were cut back, 7 bases at V and 8 bases at J, with 21 bases in the middle. Germline lookup yields CDR1 MDHEN and CDR2 SYDVKM. CDR3 length: 16 residues. The DNA of the CDR3 is TGTGCCAGCACCCCGGGTGGGAACAGGGCCCATTCACCCCTCCACTTT. It specifies CASTPGGNRAHSPLHF.

This sequence joins TRBV6-5 and TRBJ2-7, with 8 nucleotides matching TRBD1. V dropped 5 bases and J dropped 7; count of bases not matched to a gene: 1. From germline, CDR1 is MNHEY and CDR2 SVGAGI. The CDR3 extends over 11 amino acids. The CDR3 here is CASSRDREQYF. CDR3 bases: TGTGCCAGCAGTCGGGACAGGGAGCAGTACTTC.

This clone appeared once. This CDR3 is CASSLQPGEQYF. Here the CDR3 DNA reads TGCGCCAGCAGCTTGCAGCCGGGCGAGCAGTACTTC. This chain connects TRBV5-1 to TRBJ2-7, with D uncertain. V gave up 1 base and J gave up 6 bases, with 8 bases separating them. The germline gives CDR1 SGHRS, CDR2 YFSETQ. This CDR3 comprises 12 residues.

Here the CDR3 reads CASSPLIFPGTGNYDGYTF. DNA of the CDR3: TGTGCCAGTAGTCCACTGATCTTTCCCGGGACAGGGAATTACGATGGCTACACCTTC. The rearrangement uses TRBV19 and TRBJ1-2; 9 positions match TRBD1. The CDR3 has 19 amino acids. Germline CDR1 is LNHDA and CDR2 is SQIVND (reference sequence). V lost 5 bases and J lost 6; bases outside the gene matches: 22.

The chain is built from TRBV3-1 (or the pseudogene TRBV3-2) and TRBJ2-5; no clear D. The CDR3 extends over 13 amino acids. Trimming stripped 4 bases from V and 2 bases from J, with 8 bases between. The germline CDR1 and CDR2 sequences are LGHDT and YNNKEL (reference sequence). DNA of the CDR3: TGTGCCAGCAGCCCACAGCCTCAAGAGACCCAGTACTTC. This codes for CASSPQPQETQYF.

The rearrangement joins TRBV4-3 to TRBJ2-7, with TRBD2 matching 11 bases. The CDR3 is 15 amino acids. Losses at the gene ends were 3 bases for V and 4 bases for J; bases not matched to a gene: 5. Germline V gene lookup returns CDR1 LGHNA and CDR2 YSLEER. CDR3 coding DNA: TGCGCCAGCAGCCAGACGGGACTAGCGGATTACGAGCAGTACTTC. Amino acid sequence: CASSQTGLADYEQYF.

V is TRBV9 and J is TRBJ2-1; D is ambiguous. This CDR3 has 15 residues. The V gene lost 3 bases and the J gene lost 0 bases, with 10 bases spanning the gap. CDR1 is SGDLS and CDR2 is YYNGEE in the germline V gene. CDR3 amino acids: CASSAPPSSYNEQFF. CDR3 DNA: TGTGCCAGCAGCGCCCCACCGAGCTCCTACAATGAGCAGTTCTTC.

DNA for the CDR3: TGTGCCACCTTTGCCGGGACAGGGGTTGGAAACGAGCAGTACTTC. This encodes CATFAGTGVGNEQYF. This chain links TRBV6-5 with TRBJ2-7; 10 bases match TRBD1. The CDR3 is made up of 15 amino acids. Germline loops: CDR1 MNHEY, CDR2 SVGAGI. V dropped 10 bases and J dropped 5; count of bases not matched to a gene: 14.

The rearrangement links TRBV9 to TRBJ2-5; 8 nucleotides align to TRBD1. The CDR3 is 15 amino acids. The germline V gene encodes CDR1 SGDLS and CDR2 YYNGEE. Unmatched junction bases numbered 6, after V lost 4 bases and J lost 1 base. The CDR3 nucleotides read TGTGCCAGCAGCCGAATCGGACAGGGCCAAGAGACCCAGTACTTC. As protein: CASSRIGQGQETQYF.

CDR3 bases: TGTGCCAGTTGGGAAAGGGGGACAGAGAACACTGAAGCTTTCTTT. Residues: CASWERGTENTEAFF. The V and J genes are TRBV19 and TRBJ1-1, with TRBD1 identical over 7 bases. From germline, CDR1 is LNHDA and CDR2 SQIVND (reference sequence). This CDR3 is 15 amino acids long. Trimming took 8 bases from V and 1 from J; bases not matched to a gene: 10.